These 26 T cell receptor beta chains were sequenced from one sample in a study of cytomegalovirus exposure and HLA in healthy donors (dated by TCRdb to about 2017). The library was obtained by the immunoSEQ multiplex PCR assay. For the multiplex PCR, a mixture combining 60 forward primers for TCR Vbeta segments and 13 reverse primers for TCR Jbeta segments was used. The source is immuneACCESS, and TCRdb retained only in-frame sequences with V and J called. Part of the clones is not carried over; for the studies checked, unresolved V genes explain less than half of this, and the remainder is unexplained. The sample records fewer than 95,000 clones, approximately 80% of which are singletons. The biggest ten clones account for approximately 2% of the sample. The sequenced material came from PBMCs. Every receptor here comes from a man younger than 30 in good health and CMV-seronegative.

This chain connects TRBV5-6 to TRBJ1-2; possibly TRBD1 for D (5 bases). This CDR3 contains 15 residues. Germline CDR1 and CDR2: SGHDT and YYEEEE. V lost 0 bases to trimming and J lost 8 bases, with 17 bases between them. The CDR3 loop reads CASSLGQGRSGGYTF. CDR3 sequence (DNA): TGTGCCAGCAGCTTGGGGCAGGGAAGATCCGGAGGCTACACCTTC.

The chain recombines TRBV28 with TRBJ2-7, with D possibly matching TRBD2 (6 bases). Trimming pared 6 bases from V and 3 bases from J, leaving 9 bases between. CDR1 is MDHEN, CDR2 SYDVKM, per germline. CDR3 size: 12 residues. CDR3 region: CASRTGVYEQYF. DNA of the CDR3: TGTGCCAGCAGAACGGGGGTCTACGAGCAGTACTTC. The entire variable domain, with the rest obtained from reference TRBV28 and TRBJ2-7, is as follows: DVKVTQSSRYLVKRTGEKVFLECVQDMDHENMFWYRQDPGLGLRLIYFSYDVKMKEKGDIPEGYSVSREKKERFSLILESASTNQTSMYLCASRTGVYEQYFGPGTRLTVT.

V usage is TRBV7-9 and J usage is TRBJ2-2; D possibly corresponds to TRBD2 (5 bases). Germline assignment: CDR1 SEHNR and CDR2 FQNEAQ (reference sequence). V was trimmed by 3 bases and J by 3 bases, leaving 14 bases between them. The CDR3 is made up of 16 amino acids. CDR3 sequence: CASSFSTRGDTGELFF. CDR3 DNA sequence: TGTGCCAGCAGCTTCTCCACCCGGGGAGACACCGGGGAGCTGTTTTTT.

The rearrangement uses TRBV6-6 and TRBJ1-2; 7 nucleotides line up with TRBD1. This CDR3 has 15 amino acids. Trimming took 7 bases from V and 3 from J; bases not matched to a gene: 11. Germline V gene lookup returns CDR1 MNHNY and CDR2 SVGAGI (reference sequence). The CDR3 coding sequence is TGTGCCAGCACCTTCAAGGGGACAGCGGACTATGGCTACACCTTC. This gives the protein CASTFKGTADYGYTF.

This chain uses TRBV6-5 with TRBJ1-2; D is undetermined. The CDR3 is made up of 13 amino acids. V lost 6 bases and J lost 2, with 10 bases in between. The germline V gene has CDR1 MNHEY and CDR2 SVGAGI. The CDR3 nucleotides are TGTGCCAGCAGCCCATACTTGAACTATGGCTACACCTTC. This encodes CASSPYLNYGYTF.

In this sample, this clone turned up once. The chain recombines TRBV7-9 with TRBJ1-2; TRBD1 is a possible D gene (6 bases). Trimming stripped 7 bases from V and 7 bases from J, with 25 bases between. Germline CDR1 SEHNR, CDR2 FQNEAQ (reference sequence). The CDR3 covers 16 residues. CDR3 in DNA: TGTGCCAGCACCCCAGGCAACGCGGGGGCGATGAGTGGCTACACCTTC. This codes for CASTPGNAGAMSGYTF.

Concerning this clone: At one of its ends the junction is not consistent with the germline gene, which may arise from a read error. The genes are TRBV7-9 and TRBJ1-2; D perhaps matches TRBD1 (5 bases). The germline V gene encodes CDR1 SEHNR and CDR2 FQNEAQ (reference sequence). The CDR3 contains 15 residues. CDR3 region: CSSSPSYGGVYGYTF. As DNA, the CDR3 is TGTTCCAGCAGCCCCTCTTATGGGGGGGTCTATGGCTACACCTTC.

This rearrangement joins TRBV4-1 to TRBJ2-7; 9 bases are a match to TRBD2. This CDR3 has 15 residues. The germline V gene encodes CDR1 MGHRA and CDR2 YSYEKL. V lost 3 bases and J lost 5; bases outside the gene matches: 8. The CDR3 nucleotides are TGCGCCAGCAGCCAGACCGGGACTAGCAGAGACGAGCAGTACTTC. It yields the protein CASSQTGTSRDEQYF.

This clone turned up a few times. This rearrangement joins TRBV4-1 to TRBJ2-2; D may be TRBD1 (5 bases). CDR1 is MGHRA, CDR2 YSYEKL, per germline. V was pared by 4 bases and J by 0 bases, with 15 bases between. The CDR3 is 17 amino acids. The CDR3 sequence: CASSLQAYRTNTGELFF. In DNA, the CDR3 is TGCGCCAGCAGCCTCCAAGCGTACAGGACGAACACCGGGGAGCTGTTTTTT.

This chain links TRBV4-2 with TRBJ2-2; 9 bases map to TRBD1. J gave up 0 bases and V 4 bases, and 3 bases lay outside the gene matches. The CDR3 consists of 16 residues. Germline-derived CDR1 and CDR2 are LGHNA and YNFKEQ. The CDR3 sequence is CASSPRQGANTGELFF. Written as DNA, the CDR3 is TGTGCCAGCAGCCCAAGACAGGGGGCGAACACCGGGGAGCTGTTTTTT.

This chain uses TRBV6-5 with TRBJ2-2; D unclear. Germline-derived CDR1 and CDR2 are MNHEY and SVGAGI. The CDR3 covers 14 residues. The V end was cut by 2 bases, the J end by 2 bases, with 6 bases between. CDR3 sequence: CASSYDFNTGELFF. Here the CDR3 DNA reads TGTGCCAGCAGTTACGACTTTAACACCGGGGAGCTGTTTTTT.

This chain links TRBV5-1 with TRBJ2-4; tentative D call: TRBD1 (6 bases). V dropped 4 bases and J dropped 3 bases, with 17 bases sitting between them. The CDR3 length is 16 residues. Germline lookup yields CDR1 SGHRS and CDR2 YFSETQ. CDR3 amino acids: CASSLHSEGGKNIQYF. CDR3 DNA sequence: TGCGCCAGCAGCCTTCATTCAGAAGGGGGCAAAAACATTCAGTACTTC.

The chain has TRBV30 and TRBJ1-2; D may be TRBD1 (5 bases). With 4 bases removed from V and 0 bases from J, the gap between germline ends came to 18 bases. From germline, CDR1 is GTSNPN and CDR2 SVGIG (reference sequence). This CDR3 comprises 16 residues. This chain's CDR3 is CAWTMHRPPPNYGYTF. CDR3 sequence (DNA): TGTGCCTGGACGATGCACAGGCCTCCACCTAACTATGGCTACACCTTC. Supplemented by reference TRBV30 and TRBJ1-2, the full variable domain reads SQTIHQWPATLVQPVGSPLSLECTVEGTSNPNLYWYRQAAGRGLQLLFYSVGIGQISSEVPQNLSASRPQDRQFILSSKKLLLSDSGFYLCAWTMHRPPPNYGYTFGSGTRLTVV.

The CDR3 DNA reads TGTGCCAGCAGCTTGCGCAGGGGACGCACAGATACGCAGTATTTT. Its protein is CASSLRRGRTDTQYF. V usage is TRBV5-6 and J usage is TRBJ2-3; maybe TRBD1 (6 bases). Per germline, CDR1 SGHDT and CDR2 YYEEEE. The CDR3 is 15 residues long. Trimming shortened V by 1 base and J by 1 base, and 10 bases separated the two germline ends.

The chain recombines TRBV9 with TRBJ2-7; TRBD1 matches 8 bases. The CDR3 is 15 amino acids. With V trimmed by 0 bases and J by 4 bases, 6 bases remained unmatched. Germline V CDR1 and CDR2: SGDLS, YYNGEE. CDR3 coding DNA: TGTGCCAGCAGCGTAGCCGGGACAGGATCTTACGAGCAGTACTTC. Amino acids: CASSVAGTGSYEQYF.

The chain combines TRBV18 with TRBJ2-7; 8 bases are a match to TRBD2. V shed 3 bases and J 9 bases; nucleotides not matched to a gene: 7. Germline CDR1 reads KGHSH; CDR2 reads LQKENI. The CDR3 has 13 amino acids. The CDR3 nucleotides are TGTGCCAGCTCACCCCCGGGGGGGGTAGGGCAGTACTTC. Its translation is CASSPPGGVGQYF.

The genes are TRBV9 and TRBJ2-3, with 10 bases aligning to TRBD2. The V gene end was trimmed by 4 bases and the J gene end by 5 bases; junction bases not matched to a gene: 10. Germline CDR1 reads SGDLS; CDR2 reads YYNGEE. The CDR3 extends over 16 amino acids. Here the CDR3 reads CASSLRGLATGDTQYF. In nucleotides, the CDR3 is TGTGCCAGCAGCTTGAGGGGACTAGCGACCGGAGATACGCAGTATTTT.

The V and J genes are TRBV9 and TRBJ1-6, with 9 bases matching TRBD1. Germline V gene data show CDR1 as SGDLS and CDR2 as YYNGEE. The CDR3 runs to 16 residues. Trimming cost V 4 bases and J 7 bases; bases outside gene matches: 9. DNA for the CDR3: TGTGCCAGCAGCCTGGGACAGGGACCCTTGAATTCACCCCTCCACTTT. It is translated as CASSLGQGPLNSPLHF.

V and J are TRBV15 and TRBJ1-2; 8 bases match TRBD1. The CDR3 runs 13 residues. Looked up from germline, CDR1 is LNHNV and CDR2 is YYDKDF (reference sequence). Trimming removed 6 bases from V and 5 bases from J; junction bases left unmatched: 5. CDR3 sequence: CATSRTGKYGYTF. CDR3 in DNA: TGTGCCACCAGTCGGACAGGGAAGTATGGCTACACCTTC.

The rearrangement links TRBV5-1 to TRBJ2-1; the D gene is possibly TRBD1 (7 bases). V was clipped by 3 bases and J by 4 bases, with 17 bases between them. CDR1 is SGHRS and CDR2 is YFSETQ in the germline V gene. The CDR3 totals 16 residues. The CDR3 DNA is TGCGCCAGCAGCTCCGGGGGACAGCTTTTATACAATGAGCAGTTCTTC. Translated, it gives CASSSGGQLLYNEQFF.

The chain uses TRBV30 and TRBJ2-2; D gene unclear. Germline V gives CDR1 GTSNPN, CDR2 SVGIG (reference sequence). Trimming stripped 3 bases from V and 5 bases from J, with 10 bases between. The CDR3 has 13 residues. The CDR3 reads CAWSLQRTGELFF. The CDR3 DNA reads as TGTGCCTGGAGCTTACAGAGAACCGGGGAGCTGTTTTTT.

CDR3 sequence reads: CASSPPASGGADTQYF. The CDR3 DNA reads as TGTGCCAGCTCACCCCCAGCTAGCGGGGGGGCGGATACGCAGTATTTT. The chain links TRBV18 to TRBJ2-3, with TRBD2 identical over 12 bases. The germline V gene encodes CDR1 KGHSH and CDR2 LQKENI. The CDR3 has 16 residues. With V trimmed by 3 bases and J by 6 bases, 7 bases remained unmatched.

This sequence joins TRBV9 and TRBJ2-3; D is undetermined. The CDR3 extends over 16 amino acids. V was pared by 0 bases and J by 0 bases, with 11 bases between. The germline V gene has CDR1 SGDLS and CDR2 YYNGEE. CDR3 residues: CASSVGAQSSTDTQYF. The CDR3 DNA sequence: TGTGCCAGCAGCGTAGGGGCCCAATCTAGCACAGATACGCAGTATTTT. The variable domain in full, with the rest retrieved from reference TRBV9 and TRBJ2-3, is DSGVTQTPKHLITATGQRVTLRCSPRSGDLSVYWYQQSLDQGLQFLIQYYNGEERAKGNILERFSAQQFPDLHSELNLSSLELGDSALYFCASSVGAQSSTDTQYFGPGTRLTVL.

This sequence joins TRBV27 and TRBJ1-2, with 9 nucleotides matching TRBD1. Trimming removed 3 bases from V and 4 bases from J; junction bases left unmatched: 3. The CDR3 has 14 residues. Germline lookup yields CDR1 MNHEY and CDR2 SMNVEV (reference sequence). This chain's CDR3 is CASSLTGGVYGYTF. In DNA, the CDR3 is TGTGCCAGCAGTTTGACAGGGGGGGTCTATGGCTACACCTTC.

This clone occurred a few times. The rearrangement uses TRBV30 and TRBJ1-5; D might be TRBD1 (5 bases). The CDR3 covers 14 residues. Trimming removed 2 bases at V and 5 bases at J, with 13 bases between. Germline values: CDR1 GTSNPN, CDR2 SVGIG (reference sequence). The CDR3 is CAWSSTVGDQPQHF. As DNA, the CDR3 is TGTGCCTGGAGTTCCACCGTAGGGGATCAGCCCCAGCATTTT.

The chain joins TRBV5-4 to TRBJ1-6; 7 bases agree with TRBD1. Germline lookup yields CDR1 SGHNT and CDR2 YYREEE (reference sequence). V shed 0 bases, J shed 6 bases, and the junction held 3 bases outside the gene matches. There are 15 residues in the CDR3. CDR3 region: CASSLGDRVNSPLHF. CDR3 bases: TGTGCCAGCAGCTTGGGCGACAGGGTTAATTCACCCCTCCACTTT.